Here is one T cell receptor beta chain with its context. Antigen: not known. This sample is part of a study of post-analysis software for immune sequencing data. Whole-study context: Courses of disease covered relapsing-remitting, secondary progressive and progressive-relapsing multiple sclerosis.

Per the germline V gene, CDR1 is MNHEY and CDR2 is SVGEGT. The CDR3 length is 14 residues. The V gene end was trimmed by 7 bases and the J gene end by 1 base; junction bases not matched to a gene: 5. Unique molecular identifiers featured in each of the TCR beta cDNA libraries. MiXCR was run by TCRdb on the PCR reads, yielding one entry per CDR3 protein. This sample yields approximately 630,000 distinct CDR3 sequences, of which roughly three fifths are seen a single time; 10% to 12% belongs to the top ten. General study findings and limits: Compared with controls, patients showed significantly lower normalized Chao1 diversity. In patients, TRBV5-6, TRBV5-1 and TRBV20-1 belonged to several TRBV segments found more frequently than in controls. Co-batched samples clustered tightly together by F measure.

The chain combines TRBV6-2 or TRBV6-3 with TRBJ1-2, with TRBD1 matching over 8 bases. The sequenced sample was blood. This receptor was identified in a girl aged 2 to 9 with multiple sclerosis. CDR3 nucleotides: TGTGCCAGCAAGGGGACAGGATATAACTATGGCTACACCTTC. The encoded protein is CASKGTGYNYGYTF.